The next 5 T cell receptor beta chains were all read from a single sample in a study of blood T cell repertoires in COVID-19. TCRdb's copy holds only in-frame clones and misses some; the assay was immunoSEQ multiplex PCR. The sample records about 120,000 clones, over 75% being singletons. Sequencing was done on a sample of peripheral blood. These receptors were collected from an older man with acute or convalescent COVID-19.

The V gene is TRBV12-3 or TRBV12-4, the J gene TRBJ1-5, with D possibly TRBD1 on 6 matching bases. The V gene lost 6 bases and the J gene lost 5 bases, with 8 bases spanning the gap. The CDR3 runs to 12 residues. The CDR3 DNA reads TGTGCCAGCAGGGACAGTCATCAGCCCCAGCATTTT. Its protein product is CASRDSHQPQHF.

This clone was observed a single time. The CDR3 reads CASSSPSRTEAFF. DNA for the CDR3: TGTGCCAGCAGCTCTCCGAGTCGCACTGAAGCTTTCTTT. The chain is built from TRBV13 and TRBJ1-1; D call uncertain. Trimming removed 4 bases at V and 4 bases at J, with 10 bases between. The V gene's germline CDR1 is PRHDT and CDR2 FYEKMQ (reference sequence). This CDR3 has 13 amino acids.

V and J are TRBV5-1 and TRBJ2-3; 10 nucleotides align to TRBD2. The CDR3 has 17 amino acids. The trim removed 4 bases at V and 6 bases at J, leaving 14 bases unmatched. CDR1 SGHRS and CDR2 YFSETQ come from the germline V gene. This CDR3 reads CASSRHSSGGAYDTQYF. CDR3 nucleotide sequence: TGCGCCAGCAGCCGCCATTCGAGCGGGGGGGCTTATGATACGCAGTATTTT.

This clone was picked up a small number of times. The chain employs TRBV6-1 and TRBJ2-5, with 13 bases identical to TRBD2. With 3 bases clipped from V and 3 bases from J, the junction kept 4 bases outside the gene matches. CDR1 and CDR2 from the germline V gene are MNHNS and SASEGT. CDR3 length: 16 residues. The DNA of the CDR3 is TGTGCCAGCAGTGACCCCGGACTAGCGGGGGAAGAGACCCAGTACTTC. It encodes CASSDPGLAGEETQYF.

V is TRBV18 and J is TRBJ2-1; TRBD2 matches 12 bases. V dropped 0 bases and J dropped 2; count of bases not matched to a gene: 11. The germline gives CDR1 KGHSH, CDR2 LQKENI. CDR3 length equals 20 residues. The CDR3 loop is CASSPPFSTSGGQTYNEQFF. The DNA of the CDR3 is TGTGCCAGCTCACCACCCTTCTCGACTAGCGGGGGACAAACCTACAATGAGCAGTTCTTC.